This T cell receptor beta chain originates from a study of tumor-infiltrating lymphocytes in localized non-small cell lung cancer (dated by TCRdb to about 2021). Study-wide context: Several histologies were represented in the cohort, which also included both smokers and never-smokers as well as patients whose samples were collected after neoadjuvant chemotherapy. Each patient provided resected tumor tissue plus uninvolved lung tissue from the same patient, with the uninvolved lung tissue described as non-adjacent to the tumor. The same patients underwent several integrated assays, with TCR sequencing performed together with flow cytometry, multiplex immunofluorescence, RNA-seq, exome sequencing and proteomics. In total, the ICON cohort consisted of approximately 160 surgical patients with localized non-small cell lung cancer who had their tumors resected. The paired tumor versus uninvolved lung comparison of immunoSEQ T-cell fraction included 55 patients.

ICON enrollment began in the first half of 2016, and the last patient was enrolled in late 2018. From a subcohort of some 76 patients, fresh tumor and matched uninvolved tissue were collected for in-depth immune analyses, including TCR sequencing. DNA isolated from bulk tissue, without cell sorting, was used for TCR sequencing. The T-cell fraction in tumor and uninvolved lung tissue was obtained from TCR sequencing using the immunoSEQ assay. The authors' analysis ran thus. To analyze survival, patients were divided into a high T-cell fraction group (upper tertile) and a low T-cell fraction group (lower two tertiles), and the two groups were compared using a log-rank test. A signed-rank test was used to test differences in T-cell fraction between paired tumor and uninvolved lung samples. TCRdb provides this immuneACCESS table in a form limited to in-frame rearrangements. Some clones are lacking; in checked studies, under half of them reflect an unresolved V gene, and why the rest are absent is not known. The DNA gave D and trimming, while V, J and clone size come from that table. This sample gives under 8,000 clones in total; around two thirds of them show up just once. Of the sample, around 8.8% is held by the ten largest clones.

The V and J ends are trimmed by 6 bases and 8 bases, leaving 16 bases between them. The germline V gene encodes CDR1 MDHEN and CDR2 SYDVKM. The CDR3 covers 13 residues, taking in both the cysteine and the phenylalanine. The read is trimmed to its CDR3 DNA, 39 bases read in frame from base 1. The paper's findings and limits, for the study overall: Consistent with immunofluorescence CD3 counts, TCRbeta sequencing supported greater T cell infiltration in tumors than in uninvolved lung tissue. The TCR-derived T-cell fraction showed no difference between the flow cytometry-defined immunotypes IM1 (good prognosis) and IM2 (poor prognosis). Because assay coverage varied across patients depending on available tissue quantity, TCR sequencing was performed for only a subset of the cohort. Different pieces of the same tissue were used for different assays, so technical variation could not be separated from intratumor heterogeneity.

Based on its abundance in the sample, this clone is medium-sized (0.01 to 0.1%). The target of this receptor is not known. No base-level quality is on record; no much larger clone is a single base apart. This clonotype was sampled from a human donor with non-small cell lung cancer. The sequenced sample consisted of uninvolved lung tissue not adjacent to the tumor. In this chain, TRBV28 is recombined with TRBJ1-2, and TRBD1 may be the D gene, going by 5 matching bases. The encoded CDR3 is CASSPAQAGGYTF. Read as DNA, the sequence is TGTGCCAGCAGCCCGGCACAGGCAGGCGGCTACACCTTC.